This T cell receptor beta chain comes out of a study of T cells in Graves' hyperthyroidism and ophthalmopathy. The CDR3 loop spans 13 amino acids. Germline V gene sequence: CDR1 MDHEN, CDR2 SYDVKM. V dropped 6 bases and J dropped 0 bases, with 9 bases sitting between them. Patients affected by ophthalmopathy presented a Clinical Activity Score of at least 3, a NOSPECS grade of at least 4, and disease duration below 3 months. Not enrolled were patients with uncontrolled infection, other autoimmune disease, pregnancy or lactation. Study outcomes and limitations: Ophthalmopathy was separated from stable hyperthyroidism by a 13 V-J model.

Amplification yielded TCR beta CDR3 regions, with RNA transcripts as the source. A first-round RT-PCR of the TCR CDR3 used the HTBI primer set. Each CDR3 protein gets one entry after TCRdb re-called the multiplex PCR reads with MiXCR. Of approximately 610,000 distinct CDR3 sequences in the sample, about 15% were seen once. This clonotype came up a few times. Antigen unknown. This sequence originates from a woman in her thirties or forties with Graves' ophthalmopathy. V is TRBV28 and J is TRBJ2-7; unclear D gene. Sequenced material: blood. CDR3 residues: CASRKAYSYEQYF. The CDR3 coding sequence is TGTGCCAGCAGGAAGGCCTACTCCTACGAGCAGTACTTC. Using reference TRBV28 and TRBJ2-7 for the parts outside the CDR3, the full variable domain is DVKVTQSSRYLVKRTGEKVFLECVQDMDHENMFWYRQDPGLGLRLIYFSYDVKMKEKGDIPEGYSVSREKKERFSLILESASTNQTSMYLCASRKAYSYEQYFGPGTRLTVT.